The 9 T cell receptor beta chains below were found in one sample sequenced in a study of blood T cell repertoires in COVID-19. Profiling relied on immunoSEQ multiplex PCR, and the TCRdb table lists in-frame clones only, not all of them. The sample shows some 250,000 clones, around 85% of them seen only once. The sequenced material came from PBMCs or T cells enriched from blood (not recorded which). The receptor set was obtained from a woman between 50 and 59 years old who had recovered from COVID-19.

The sample holds a few counts of this clone. The rearrangement joins TRBV7-8 to TRBJ2-6, with D possibly TRBD1 on 6 matching bases. V lost 2 bases and J 0 bases, leaving 14 bases between the germline ends. Germline V lookup: CDR1 SGHVS, CDR2 FQNEAQ. The CDR3 is 18 residues long. The CDR3 nucleotides are TGTGCCAGCAGCTTAACAGGGTTGGACTTCTCTGGGGCCAACGTCCTGACTTTC. It translates to CASSLTGLDFSGANVLTF.

The rearrangement uses TRBV6-5 and TRBJ2-2; 7 bases agree with TRBD1. The CDR3 sequence is 14 residues long. After removal of 6 bases from V and 1 base from J, the junction contained 2 bases not matched to a gene. The V gene's germline CDR1 is MNHEY and CDR2 SVGAGI. CDR3 region: CASSRDRNTGELFF. The DNA of the CDR3 is TGTGCCAGCAGCAGGGACAGGAACACCGGGGAGCTGTTTTTT.

The chain recombines TRBV6-5 with TRBJ2-7; a possible D gene is TRBD1 (6 bases). Trimming shortened V by 4 bases and J by 6 bases, and 10 bases separated the two germline ends. CDR3 length equals 12 residues. The germline V gene encodes CDR1 MNHEY and CDR2 SVGAGI. The chain's CDR3 is CASSLTGFEQYF. As DNA, the CDR3 is TGTGCCAGCAGTTTAACAGGGTTCGAGCAGTACTTC.

The table lists this clone with a count of one. The chain recombines TRBV5-4 with TRBJ2-1; 11 bases agree with TRBD2. The CDR3 is made up of 15 amino acids. With 4 bases clipped from V and 6 bases from J, the junction kept 6 bases outside the gene matches. Germline assignment: CDR1 SGHNT and CDR2 YYREEE (reference sequence). CDR3 nucleotides: TGTGCCAGCAGCGGAACTAGCGGGAGAACCAATGAGCAGTTCTTC. Its protein is CASSGTSGRTNEQFF.

The chain uses TRBV27 and TRBJ2-1, with 12 bases fitting TRBD2. CDR3 length: 19 amino acids. V gave up 3 bases and J gave up 0 bases; unmatched junction bases: 9. The germline CDR1 and CDR2 sequences are MNHEY and SMNVEV (reference sequence). For the CDR3, the DNA is TGTGCCAGCAGTTTGGGGCTAGCGGGAGGGCCCGGCTCCTACAATGAGCAGTTCTTC. Translating it yields CASSLGLAGGPGSYNEQFF.

The rearrangement uses TRBV28 and TRBJ1-5; TRBD1 might be the D (5 bases). Germline V gene sequence: CDR1 MDHEN, CDR2 SYDVKM. This CDR3 is 14 amino acids long. V lost 6 bases and J 7 bases, leaving 16 bases between the germline ends. The CDR3 loop reads CASRMGGVGQPQHF. For the CDR3, the DNA is TGTGCCAGCAGGATGGGAGGGGTGGGCCAGCCCCAGCATTTT.

This chain connects TRBV7-2 to TRBJ1-2; D not certain. Trimming shortened V by 3 bases and J by 7 bases, and 15 bases separated the two germline ends. Germline lookup yields CDR1 SGHTA and CDR2 FQGNSA. The CDR3 has 14 residues. The CDR3 loop is CASSFRWGGGGYTF. The CDR3 bases are TGTGCCAGCAGCTTCCGATGGGGTGGAGGTGGCTACACCTTC.

The rearrangement joins TRBV18 to TRBJ2-2; 9 nucleotides match TRBD2. Looked up from germline, CDR1 is KGHSH and CDR2 is LQKENI. The trim removed 2 bases at V and 2 bases at J, leaving 3 bases unmatched. This CDR3 region has 16 residues. The CDR3 loop is CASSPIAGANTGELFF. CDR3 nucleotide sequence: TGTGCCAGCTCACCAATAGCGGGAGCTAACACCGGGGAGCTGTTTTTT. Variable domain in full (rest from reference TRBV18 and TRBJ2-2): NAGVMQNPRHLVRRRGQEARLRCSPMKGHSHVYWYRQLPEEGLKFMVYLQKENIIDESGMPKERFSAEFPKEGPSILRIQQVVRGDSAAYFCASSPIAGANTGELFFGEGSRLTVL.

The chain has TRBV29-1 and TRBJ2-7; 13 bases align to TRBD2. The length of the CDR3 is 17 residues. J gave up 5 bases and V 4 bases, and 14 bases lay outside the gene matches. Germline values: CDR1 SQVTM, CDR2 ANQGSEA. CDR3: CSVAGNWRTSGSNEQYF. Written as DNA, the CDR3 is TGCAGCGTTGCAGGGAATTGGCGGACTAGCGGGAGTAACGAGCAGTACTTC.